This TCR beta chain was identified during a study of shared clonotypes between healthy human individuals. Study outcomes and limitations: Few donors limited the genetic and exposure-history diversity represented.

In regard to this clone: Its specificity is not known.

This CDR3 contains 13 residues. V shed 2 bases and J shed 16 bases, with 18 bases lying between them. In germline, CDR1 is MNHNS, CDR2 SASEGT. The repertoire was sequenced with immunoSEQ multiplex PCR; TCRdb's copy has only in-frame clones and lacks some. This sample has some 1 million clones, with around four fifths found just once. Donors, healthy HIV-negative adults, lacked recent acute infections or vaccinations. Material: memory CD4+ T cells sorted from blood. Subset in this sample: CD45RA-negative fraction. This clonotype was obtained from a man between 18 and 29 years old in good health. The chain employs TRBV6-1 and TRBJ1-5; a possible D gene is TRBD1 (5 bases). CDR3 residues: CASSESWDRGLHF. The CDR3 coding sequence is TGTGCCAGCAGTGAATCATGGGACCGGGGACTACATTTT.